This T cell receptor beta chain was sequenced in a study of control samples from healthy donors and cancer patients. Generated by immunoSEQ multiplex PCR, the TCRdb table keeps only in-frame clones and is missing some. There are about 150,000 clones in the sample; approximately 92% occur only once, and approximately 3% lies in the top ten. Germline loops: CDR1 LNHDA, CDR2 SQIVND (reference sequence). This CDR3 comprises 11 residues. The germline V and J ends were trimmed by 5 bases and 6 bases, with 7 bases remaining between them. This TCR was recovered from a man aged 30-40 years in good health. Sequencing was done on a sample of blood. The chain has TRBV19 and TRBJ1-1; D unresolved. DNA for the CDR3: TGTGCCAGTAGTTTAGGACCTGAAGCTTTCTTT. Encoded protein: CASSLGPEAFF.